A single sample gave rise to the 21 T cell receptor beta chains below, sequenced in a study of shared clonotypes between healthy human individuals. Sequencing used immunoSEQ multiplex PCR; TCRdb keeps in-frame clones, though not all of them. The data hold some 1 million clones, with approximately 76% observed a single time. Sequenced input: memory CD4+ T cells sorted from blood. Indicated subset: CD45RA-negative fraction. The source is a young man in good health.

The rearrangement links TRBV7-2 to TRBJ2-1; 7 positions match TRBD2. V shed 5 bases and J 3 bases; nucleotides not matched to a gene: 10. Germline loops: CDR1 SGHTA, CDR2 FQGNSA. This CDR3 spans 16 amino acids. This chain's CDR3 is CASSTTSALLYNEQFF. The CDR3 DNA reads as TGTGCCAGCAGCACCACTAGCGCACTCCTCTACAATGAGCAGTTCTTC.

The chain has TRBV2 and TRBJ2-7; D unresolved. The V end lost 7 bases, the J end lost 0 bases, and 13 bases lay between the germline ends. The CDR3 contains 14 residues. In germline, CDR1 is SNHLY, CDR2 FYNNEI. The CDR3 loop reads CASKTGQSSYEQYF. In DNA form, the CDR3 reads TGTGCCAGCAAGACGGGCCAGAGCTCCTACGAGCAGTACTTC.

CDR3 amino acids: CASSYPGQNTGELFF. Here the CDR3 DNA reads TGTGCCAGCAGCTACCCGGGACAGAACACCGGGGAGCTGTTTTTT. V and J are TRBV5-6 and TRBJ2-2; TRBD1 might be the D (6 bases). Germline CDR1 SGHDT, CDR2 YYEEEE. The CDR3 consists of 15 residues. V lost 3 bases, J lost 1 base, and 10 bases lay in between.

The chain joins TRBV27 to TRBJ2-3; the match to TRBD2 covers 7 bases. V trimming: 5 bases; J trimming: 4 bases; junction bases outside the gene matches: 21. Germline V gene sequence: CDR1 MNHEY, CDR2 SMNVEV (reference sequence). There are 19 residues in the CDR3. CDR3 nucleotide sequence: TGTGCCAGCAGTCTCGCTGCTCCTAGCGGTACAGACCGTGCAGATACGCAGTATTTT. It codes for CASSLAAPSGTDRADTQYF.

Note on this clone: This may arise from a read error, as a much more abundant clone is one base away. V is TRBV5-3 and J is TRBJ1-1; D is unclear. TRBV5-3 is sorted into the ORF group, with uncertain function. This CDR3 is built from 14 residues. CDR3 residues: CASSLRGWNTEAFF. In DNA, the CDR3 is TGTGCCAGCAGCTTGAGAGGGTGGAACACTGAAGCTTTCTTT.

The J gene is TRBJ2-3, the V gene TRBV5-1, with 7 bases fitting TRBD1. The germline V gene encodes CDR1 SGHRS and CDR2 YFSETQ. This CDR3 has 16 amino acids. V gave up 4 bases and J gave up 3 bases; unmatched junction bases: 11. CDR3 sequence reads: CASSSAGQGVTDTQYF. CDR3 bases: TGCGCCAGCAGCAGCGCCGGCCAGGGGGTTACAGATACGCAGTATTTT. Combining the CDR3 with reference TRBV5-1 and TRBJ2-3 gives the whole variable domain KAGVTQTPRYLIKTRGQQVTLSCSPISGHRSVSWYQQTPGQGLQFLFEYFSETQRNKGNFPGRFSGRQFSNSRSEMNVSTLELGDSALYLCASSSAGQGVTDTQYFGPGTRLTVL.

The chain combines TRBV2 with TRBJ2-1; TRBD1 matches 9 bases. This CDR3 comprises 16 residues. Germline V lookup: CDR1 SNHLY, CDR2 FYNNEI. The J segment lost 9 bases and the V segment lost 4 bases, leaving 13 bases of the junction unmatched. The CDR3 sequence: CASSVLSWDRAGEQFF. CDR3 DNA: TGTGCCAGCAGTGTTCTCTCTTGGGACAGGGCTGGTGAGCAGTTCTTC.

This clone was seen only once. This chain connects TRBV6-6 to TRBJ2-1, with TRBD2 identical over 9 bases. V shed 8 bases and J 5 bases; nucleotides not matched to a gene: 4. Germline V gene lookup returns CDR1 MNHNY and CDR2 SVGAGI (reference sequence). CDR3 length: 13 amino acids. CDR3 nucleotides: TGTGCCAGCTGTCTAGCGGGGAACAATGAGCAGTTCTTC. Encoded protein: CASCLAGNNEQFF.

The gene calls are TRBV5-1 and TRBJ2-1; D perhaps matches TRBD2 (5 bases). Trimming took off 1 base at V and 2 bases at J, with 7 bases between the two ends. Germline V CDR1 and CDR2: SGHRS, YFSETQ. CDR3 length: 14 residues. CDR3 region: CASSLKEAYNEQFF. CDR3 bases: TGCGCCAGCAGCTTGAAGGAGGCCTACAATGAGCAGTTCTTC.

V and J are TRBV28 and TRBJ1-3; D uncertain. The CDR3 spans 14 residues. Per the germline V gene, CDR1 is MDHEN and CDR2 is SYDVKM. Trimming pared 5 bases from V and 0 bases from J, leaving 8 bases between. Written as DNA, the CDR3 is TGTGCCAGCAGTCGACGGAACTCTGGAAACACCATATATTTT. Translated: CASSRRNSGNTIYF.

The chain joins TRBV11-2 to TRBJ2-5; 8 positions match TRBD1. The V and J ends lost 5 bases and 2 bases, in that order; junction bases with no gene match: 4. This CDR3 has 14 amino acids. Germline CDR1 and CDR2: SGHAT and FQNNGV. The CDR3 nucleotides are TGTGCCAGCAGCACCTACAGGGGGCAAGAGACCCAGTACTTC. Amino acids: CASSTYRGQETQYF.

V is TRBV13 and J is TRBJ1-1; possibly TRBD1 for D (5 bases). Trimming shortened V by 1 base and J by 5 bases, and 11 bases separated the two germline ends. The CDR3 sequence is 14 residues long. Per the germline V gene, CDR1 is PRHDT and CDR2 is FYEKMQ (reference sequence). CDR3 amino acids: CASSLAGWKTEAFF. CDR3 in DNA: TGTGCCAGCAGCTTAGCAGGGTGGAAAACTGAAGCTTTCTTT.

A few counts support this clone. The chain carries TRBV27 and TRBJ1-6, with D unresolved. The V end was cut by 5 bases, the J end by 4 bases, with 15 bases between. The length of the CDR3 is 16 residues. Germline CDR1 reads MNHEY; CDR2 reads SMNVEV (reference sequence). The CDR3 DNA reads as TGTGCCAGCAGTCCAGACCTCCGACAATATAATTCACCCCTCCACTTT. Protein product: CASSPDLRQYNSPLHF.

The chain recombines TRBV7-9 with TRBJ1-3; the match to TRBD1 covers 7 bases. Per the germline V gene, CDR1 is SEHNR and CDR2 is FQNEAQ (reference sequence). V gave up 4 bases and J gave up 0 bases; unmatched junction bases: 12. The length of the CDR3 is 18 residues. In DNA form, the CDR3 reads TGTGCCAGCAGCTCCCCCCCCGGACAGGTCATCTCTGGAAACACCATATATTTT. Protein sequence: CASSSPPGQVISGNTIYF.

The chain carries TRBV4-1 and TRBJ1-2, with D unresolved. CDR1 MGHRA and CDR2 YSYEKL come from the germline V gene. Trimming removed 1 base from V and 8 bases from J, with 17 bases in between. The CDR3 is 15 amino acids. CDR3 DNA sequence: TGCGCCAGCAGCCAAGTTGTGATGGGTCTATCGGGCTACACCTTC. Its translation: CASSQVVMGLSGYTF.

There are a few counts of this clone. The gene calls are TRBV7-2 and TRBJ2-3, with 9 bases identical to TRBD2. In germline, CDR1 is SGHTA, CDR2 FQGNSA. The junction had 7 bases not matched to a gene; V was cut back by 2 bases and J by 7 bases. This CDR3 comprises 15 residues. The CDR3 is CASSLPGTSKNTQYF. CDR3 in DNA: TGTGCCAGCAGCTTACCCGGGACTAGCAAAAATACGCAGTATTTT.

The CDR3 sequence is CASSVGWGYEQYF. The CDR3 bases are TGTGCCAGCAGCGTAGGATGGGGTTACGAGCAGTACTTC. The chain carries TRBV9 and TRBJ2-7, with unresolved D. Germline-derived CDR1 and CDR2 are SGDLS and YYNGEE. The CDR3 covers 13 residues. Trimming left V 0 bases short and J 4 bases short, with 8 bases between.

The chain joins TRBV5-1 to TRBJ2-1; 10 positions agree with TRBD2. This CDR3 is 16 amino acids long. CDR1 is SGHRS and CDR2 is YFSETQ in the germline V gene. V lost 0 bases, J lost 7 bases, and 7 bases stayed unmatched. The CDR3 DNA follows: TGCGCCAGCAGCTTGGTTTCTAGCGGGAGTATAAATGAGCAGTTCTTC. Translating gives CASSLVSSGSINEQFF.

The table lists this clone with a count of one. This chain connects TRBV6-1 to TRBJ1-2; 7 bases fit TRBD1. The CDR3 runs 16 residues. From germline, CDR1 is MNHNS and CDR2 SASEGT. The V segment lost 4 bases and the J segment 3 bases; nucleotides outside the gene matches: 11. The CDR3 nucleotides are TGTGCCAGCAGTGGGACCTTCCGGGACAGAGACTATGGCTACACCTTC. This gives the protein CASSGTFRDRDYGYTF.

A remark on this clone: This CDR3 is also generated by other DNA sequences in the sample. The chain couples TRBV7-2 to TRBJ2-7, with D possibly TRBD2 on 5 matching bases. The V end lost 1 base, the J end lost 3 bases, and 7 bases lay between the germline ends. CDR3 length: 13 residues. Germline CDR1 is SGHTA and CDR2 is FQGNSA. DNA of the CDR3: TGTGCCAGCAGCTTAGAGGGAGTCTACGAGCAGTACTTC. Protein: CASSLEGVYEQYF.

The V call is TRBV13, the J call TRBJ2-7; 14 bases agree with TRBD2. The CDR3 is 15 amino acids. J gave up 7 bases and V 4 bases, and 6 bases lay outside the gene matches. Germline CDR1 is PRHDT and CDR2 is FYEKMQ (reference sequence). CDR3 residues: CASSSTSGRAGEQYF. The CDR3 bases are TGTGCCAGCAGCTCGACTAGCGGGAGGGCCGGGGAGCAGTACTTC.